Sequencing of this TCR beta chain was carried out in a study of T cells in Graves' hyperthyroidism and ophthalmopathy. Study-level background: Peripheral blood samples were taken at initial diagnosis, prior to any treatment.

From RNA transcripts, TCR beta CDR3 regions were amplified. The study used the HTBI primer set for a first-round RT-PCR of the TCR CDR3. TCRdb reprocessed the multiplex PCR reads via MiXCR and lists one record per CDR3 protein. The sample lists roughly 180,000 distinct CDR3 sequences, less than 10% occurring once. General observations from the study: Median prediction lead before ophthalmopathy onset was 6.5 months with the model. Most thyroid clonotypes with frequency above 0.001 were detected in blood.

This clonotype occurred many times. As yet, its antigen is unknown. The CDR3 extends over 12 amino acids. Germline V gene lookup returns CDR1 SGHDN and CDR2 FVKESK. Trimming pared 3 bases from V and 5 bases from J, leaving 5 bases between. The sequencing sample was made of blood. This clonotype originated in a woman aged 18-35 years with Graves' hyperthyroidism that later progressed to Graves' ophthalmopathy. The chain uses TRBV14 and TRBJ2-1; D not certain. The CDR3 region has the DNA TGTGCCAGCAGCCAGTTAAACAATGAGCAGTTCTTC. Translating it yields CASSQLNNEQFF.